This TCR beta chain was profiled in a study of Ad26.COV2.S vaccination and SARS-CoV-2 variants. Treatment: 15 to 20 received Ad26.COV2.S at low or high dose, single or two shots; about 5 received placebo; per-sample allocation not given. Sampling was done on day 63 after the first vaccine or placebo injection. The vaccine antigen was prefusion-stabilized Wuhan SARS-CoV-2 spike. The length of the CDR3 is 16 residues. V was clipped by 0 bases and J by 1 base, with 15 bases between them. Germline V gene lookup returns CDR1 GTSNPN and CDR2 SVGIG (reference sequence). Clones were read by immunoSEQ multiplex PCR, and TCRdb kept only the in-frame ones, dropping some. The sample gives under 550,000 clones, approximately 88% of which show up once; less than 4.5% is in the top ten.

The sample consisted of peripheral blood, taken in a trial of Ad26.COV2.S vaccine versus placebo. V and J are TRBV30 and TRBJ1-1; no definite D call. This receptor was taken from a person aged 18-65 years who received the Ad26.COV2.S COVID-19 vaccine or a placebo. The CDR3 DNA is TGTGCCTGGAGTGTACTAGGTTTCGGGGAGAACACTGAAGCTTTCTTT. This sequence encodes CAWSVLGFGENTEAFF.